One sample yielded the 19 T cell receptor beta chains listed below, sequenced in a study of tumor and adjacent non-tumor tissue in lung cancer. This sample's RNA came from whole unsorted tissue. This non-tumor lung sample came from over 3 cm beyond the tumor edge. TCRbeta libraries were built with three rounds of nested PCR, modified from ARM-PCR. TCRdb itself ran the multiplex PCR reads through MiXCR, one entry per CDR3 protein. The sample lists roughly 44,000 distinct CDR3 sequences; roughly three fifths were seen once. The material sequenced was distant non-tumor lung tissue. Source of these receptors: a woman between 35 and 50 years old with non-small cell lung cancer.

On this clonotype itself: A single base separates this from a much larger clone, so it may be a read error. This chain links TRBV7-9 with TRBJ1-2; D call uncertain. The CDR3 length is 14 residues. The germline V gene encodes CDR1 SEHNR and CDR2 FQNEAQ (reference sequence). V was clipped by 3 bases and J by 8 bases, with 16 bases between them. The CDR3 spells CASSFAEKVGGYTF. CDR3 coding DNA: TGTGCCAGCAGCTTCGCCGAGAAAGTTGGCGGCTACACCTTC. Filled out from reference TRBV7-9 and TRBJ1-2, the complete variable domain reads DTGVSQNPRHKITKRGQNVTFRCDPISEHNRLYWYRQTLGQGPEFLTYFQNEAQLEKSRLLSDRFSAERPKGSFSTLEIQRTEQGDSAMYLCASSFAEKVGGYTFGSGTRLTVV.

Concerning this clonotype: This clone may be a read error of a much larger clone one base away. The chain carries TRBV24-1 and TRBJ2-2; 7 bases are a match to TRBD1. Germline lookup yields CDR1 KGHDR and CDR2 SFDVKD. The CDR3 contains 15 residues. The CDR3 loop reads CATSELQGNTVELFF. The CDR3 bases are TGTGCCACCAGTGAGCTACAGGGGAACACCGTGGAGCTGTTTTTT.

A remark on this clonotype: One end of the junction fails to match germline, which may point to a read error. The chain employs TRBV7-6 and TRBJ2-7, with a possible D match to TRBD2 (6 bases). The CDR3 is 13 residues long. Germline V CDR1 and CDR2: SGHVS, FNYEAQ. The CDR3 here is CAGSPQGGDEQYF. In nucleotides, the CDR3 is TGTGCCGGCAGCCCGCAGGGAGGTGACGAGCAGTACTTC.

CDR3 nucleotides: TGTGCCACCAGAAGGGATTTAGGGAACACCGGGGAGCTGTTTTTT. Encoded protein: CATRRDLGNTGELFF. The chain employs TRBV15 and TRBJ2-2; D remains unclear. The CDR3 sequence is 15 residues long. Between the trimmed V and J ends, which lost 6 bases and 1 base, there was a span of 12 bases. Per the germline V gene, CDR1 is LNHNV and CDR2 is YYDKDF (reference sequence).

This clonotype has at least ten counts. The J gene is TRBJ2-2, the V gene TRBV7-8; 10 bases are a match to TRBD2. CDR1 SGHVS and CDR2 FQNEAQ come from the germline V gene. V lost 5 bases and J lost 4; bases outside the gene matches: 7. The CDR3 consists of 16 residues. The CDR3 loop reads CASSSGRGASTGELFF. In DNA, the CDR3 is TGTGCCAGCAGCAGCGGGAGGGGGGCGAGCACCGGGGAGCTGTTTTTT.

As concerns this clonotype: A much larger clone lies one base from this, so it may be a read error. This sequence joins TRBV6-1 and TRBJ2-7; no clear D gene. The CDR3 covers 17 residues. Trimming took 6 bases from V and 0 from J, leaving 21 bases between them. Germline V gene lookup returns CDR1 MNHNS and CDR2 SASEGT. CDR3 region: CASRKNWALASSYEQYF. The CDR3 DNA reads as TGTGCCAGCAGGAAAAACTGGGCCCTCGCCAGCTCCTACGAGCAGTACTTC.

The chain links TRBV7-9 to TRBJ2-7; tentatively, D is TRBD1 or TRBD2 (5 bases each). The CDR3 runs 15 residues. Germline assignment: CDR1 SEHNR and CDR2 FQNEAQ (reference sequence). V gave up 3 bases and J gave up 1 base, with 13 bases separating them. In DNA, the CDR3 is TGTGCCAGCAGCTTTTCCGAGGGGCCGTCCTACGAGCAGTACTTC. Protein product: CASSFSEGPSYEQYF.

A note on this clonotype: Since the CDR3 does not end with the conserved phenylalanine or tryptophan, this likely comes from a read error. The DNA is left out, because the CDR3 cannot be placed on it with certainty; the CDR3 is given as TCRdb lists it. V gene TRBV6-2 or TRBV6-3 combines with J gene TRBJ2-7; the table's D gene call, TRBD1, was not cross checked with the DNA. The CDR3 sequence runs 13 residues, both termini included. The germline V gene has CDR1 MNHEY and CDR2 SVGEGT. This CDR3 is CAGSYGRWWGAQI.

This clonotype is medium-sized. J is TRBJ2-7 and V is TRBV29-1, with D maybe TRBD1 (5 bases). The CDR3 contains 13 residues. Germline values: CDR1 SQVTM, CDR2 ANQGSEA. V was shortened by 1 base and J by 2 bases, with 9 bases between the two germline ends. The CDR3 region has the DNA TGCAGCGTTGAAGGGCAGGGCACCTACGAGCAGTACTTC. This sequence encodes CSVEGQGTYEQYF.

Regarding this clonotype: At one end, the junction sequence differs from germline, possibly due to a read error. The chain carries TRBV11-2 and TRBJ2-3; a weak D match, TRBD2 (5 bases). Germline loops: CDR1 SGHAT, CDR2 FQNNGV. The length of the CDR3 is 15 residues. Here the CDR3 reads CARSSERIDKDTQYF. The CDR3 DNA follows: TGTGCCAGGAGCTCTGAGCGGATAGACAAAGATACGCAGTACTTT.

This clonotype was observed a handful of times. The J gene is TRBJ2-1, the V gene TRBV7-3; TRBD1 agrees at 8 bases. This CDR3 has 14 amino acids. V was pared by 5 bases and J by 5 bases, with 5 bases of the junction left unmatched. Germline V gene data show CDR1 as SGHTA and CDR2 as FQGTGA. The CDR3 DNA reads TGTGCCAGCAGCCCAGGACAGGGAAACAATGAGCAGTTCTTC. It encodes CASSPGQGNNEQFF.

CDR3 in DNA: TGCAGTGCTAGAGATCTGAACGGGAGTAATCAGCCCCAGCATTTT. This sequence encodes CSARDLNGSNQPQHF. This chain uses TRBV20-1 with TRBJ1-5; D is uncertain. The germline V gene has CDR1 DFQATT and CDR2 SNEGSKA (reference sequence). The ends were cut back, 0 bases at V and 4 bases at J, with 13 bases in the middle. This CDR3 is 15 amino acids long.

This clonotype was detected many times. J is TRBJ2-3 and V is TRBV10-1, with TRBD2 identical over 9 bases. With V trimmed by 0 bases and J by 6 bases, 13 bases remained unmatched. CDR3 length: 18 residues. Germline V CDR1 and CDR2: WNHNN, SYGVQD (reference sequence). In DNA form, the CDR3 reads TGCGCCAGCAGTGAGTCTTATTCGGCTAGCGGGATTAGGGATACGCAGTATTTT. It yields the protein CASSESYSASGIRDTQYF.

Worth noting for this clonotype: Germline is not matched at one junction end, which may reflect a read error. This rearrangement joins TRBV6-5 to TRBJ1-2; 10 bases line up with TRBD1. The CDR3 extends over 14 amino acids. The germline gives CDR1 MNHEY, CDR2 SVGAGI. CDR3 protein: CASMSGTGADGYIF. CDR3 bases: TGTGCCAGCATGTCCGGGACAGGGGCCGATGGCTACATCTTC.

Worth noting for this clonotype: At one boundary the junction diverges from the germline segment, which might be a read error. The chain recombines TRBV4-1 with TRBJ2-5; D is ambiguous. Per germline, CDR1 MGHRA and CDR2 YSYEKL. This CDR3 spans 15 amino acids. The chain's CDR3 is CVSSQALSGKETQCF. The CDR3 bases are TGCGTCAGCAGCCAAGCATTGTCTGGGAAAGAGACCCAGTGCTTC.

A word on this clonotype: Because it lacks the conserved phenylalanine or tryptophan at the end, this CDR3 is likely a read error. The rearrangement joins TRBV28 to TRBJ2-5; unclear D gene. The CDR3 is 16 residues long. Per germline, CDR1 MDHEN and CDR2 SYDVKM. V shed 3 bases and J shed 7 bases, with 21 bases lying between them. CDR3 sequence reads: CASSFLRQNKRSTQYL. CDR3 nucleotides: TGTGCCAGCAGTTTCTTGCGTCAGAACAAAAGGTCGACCCAGTACCTC.

The J gene is TRBJ2-7, the V gene TRBV20-1, with 9 bases that match TRBD1. Germline V gives CDR1 DFQATT, CDR2 SNEGSKA (reference sequence). After removal of 8 bases from V and 3 bases from J, the junction contained 11 bases not matched to a gene. This CDR3 spans 14 amino acids. The CDR3 nucleotides are TGCAGTCTATCCCCGGGACAGGGCGACTACGAGCAGTACTTC. This codes for CSLSPGQGDYEQYF.

A word on this clonotype: This sequence may be a read error, since a much larger clone differs from it by one base. The chain has TRBV20-1 and TRBJ1-2; D not resolved. Looked up from germline, CDR1 is DFQATT and CDR2 is SNEGSKA (reference sequence). V gave up 4 bases and J gave up 6 bases, with 9 bases separating them. This CDR3 is 11 amino acids long. The DNA of the CDR3 is TGCAGTGCTAAGTCGGGGAATGGCTACACCTTC. This codes for CSAKSGNGYTF.

On this clonotype itself: At one boundary the junction diverges from the germline segment, which might be a read error. This rearrangement joins TRBV6-5 to TRBJ1-1, with D possibly being TRBD1 (5 bases). This CDR3 region has 14 residues. Per the germline V gene, CDR1 is MNHEY and CDR2 is SVGAGI. The DNA of the CDR3 is TGTGCTAGCAGCAGCCTGGGACGGGGCACCGAAGCTTTCTTT. Protein product: CASSSLGRGTEAFF.